The clone carrying this TCR beta chain has just a few counts. Germline V gives CDR1 DFQATT, CDR2 SNEGSKA (reference sequence). The CDR3 has 13 residues. V dropped 5 bases and J dropped 4 bases, with 15 bases sitting between them. From RNA transcripts, TCR beta CDR3 regions were amplified. The TCR CDR3 first-round RT-PCR relied on the HTBI primer set. TCRdb used MiXCR to reprocess the multiplex PCR reads, holding one entry per CDR3 protein. The sample consists of fewer than 550,000 distinct CDR3 sequences, approximately 14% of them appearing once. The sample belongs to a study of T cells in Graves' hyperthyroidism and ophthalmopathy.

The rearrangement joins TRBV20-1 to TRBJ2-7; D perhaps matches TRBD1 (6 bases). Sequenced sample: blood. The TCR comes from a woman aged 18-30 years with Graves' hyperthyroidism. The CDR3 sequence is CSAPRGSQYEQYF. CDR3 in DNA: TGCAGTGCTCCGAGGGGGTCTCAATACGAGCAGTACTTC.